A selection of T cell receptor beta chains follows, all from one sample in a study of blood T cell repertoires in COVID-19. Generated by immunoSEQ multiplex PCR, the TCRdb table keeps only in-frame clones and is missing some. The sample has some 310,000 clones; 85% to 90% are singletons. The sample was peripheral blood. The receptors were sampled from a woman aged 25 to 39 with COVID-19, enrolled during active disease. Both conserved end residues are trimmed from each CDR3.

j_call	v_call	cdr3_aa
TRBJ2-5	TRBV27	ASSKTAPQETQY
TRBJ1-2	TRBV27	ASSGPTGGNYGYT
TRBJ2-6	TRBV28	ASSLVDRSSGANVLT
TRBJ2-7	TRBV27	ASGSREPYEQY
TRBJ2-3	TRBV7-7	ASSLLGGPTDTQY
TRBJ2-3	TRBV6-5	ASSLLSRSTDTQY
TRBJ2-1	TRBV20-1	SASPSGTLNEQF
TRBJ2-5	TRBV19	ASNDRGLAETQY
TRBJ1-4	TRBV6-5	ASSKNRGPNEKLF
TRBJ1-1	TRBV27	ASKYLTGFTEAF
TRBJ2-7	TRBV7-2	ASSPNPRLAGGPSYEQY
TRBJ1-2	TRBV20-1	SAHRQGAKT
TRBJ2-4	TRBV6-6	ASSYSRELKNIQY
TRBJ2-7	TRBV14	ASSQVAYEQY
TRBJ2-7	TRBV18	ASSPNRFSYEQY
TRBJ1-3	TRBV4-1	ASSQTGTGRNTIY
TRBJ1-2	TRBV6-5	ASSNSGQLYGYT
TRBJ2-1	TRBV15	ATSRHGQGTLNEQF
TRBJ2-1	TRBV28	ASIPLGGGEQF
TRBJ1-1	TRBV29-1	SVIQGERTEAF
TRBJ2-3	TRBV28	ASSLGLAGSTDTQY
TRBJ2-3	TRBV11-2	ASSLSGGVGTDTQY
TRBJ2-7	TRBV30	AWSLGGTGAYEQY
TRBJ2-6	TRBV6-2/TRBV6-3	ASSRSGRAFGANVLT
TRBJ1-5	TRBV12-3/TRBV12-4	ASSLQGPQPQH
TRBJ2-1	TRBV7-2	ASSLSTGPYNEQF
TRBJ1-1	TRBV10-3	AITRIRNTEAF
TRBJ1-3	TRBV5-1	ASSLAWTGSGNTIY
TRBJ2-7	TRBV3-1/TRBV3-2	AMTPRRYEQY
TRBJ2-1	TRBV20-1	SVPQSGQGF
TRBJ1-2	TRBV3-1/TRBV3-2	ASSRPSGQGAYGYT
TRBJ1-6	TRBV6-1	ASSESATGGSRPLH
TRBJ2-4	TRBV27	ASSPPGVAKNIQY
TRBJ1-1	TRBV3-1/TRBV3-2	ASSQDGQGYLYKPAF
TRBJ2-7	TRBV19	ASSTSSGRAPYEQY
TRBJ2-7	TRBV11-2	ASSFGQGVEQY
TRBJ2-3	TRBV5-4	ASSLSGTDTQY
TRBJ2-2	TRBV14	ASSQAVRPSGRAVGELF
TRBJ2-3	TRBV5-1	ASSLVPRATDTQY
TRBJ1-1	TRBV27	ASSWGGMNTEAF
TRBJ1-2	TRBV5-1	ASSLGGENGYT
TRBJ2-1	TRBV19	ASSIAVGAPYNEQF
TRBJ2-2	TRBV19	ASRWAGVSGELF
TRBJ2-7	TRBV28	ASSTPTGGFEQY
TRBJ1-6	TRBV19	ASRDWKAAAYNSPLH
TRBJ1-6	TRBV28	ASSLDRTTPLH
TRBJ1-1	TRBV27	ATSDRGTGTEAF
TRBJ1-1	TRBV6-5	ASSYSGQLARAF
TRBJ2-7	TRBV29-1	SVLVSFYEQY
TRBJ1-2	TRBV27	ASSLGQGYGYT
TRBJ2-7	TRBV27	ASSLLGGSSYEQY
TRBJ2-1	TRBV28	ASTSRNEQF
TRBJ1-2	TRBV2	ASSEPGGYGYT
TRBJ1-1	TRBV23-1	ASSPDTEAF
TRBJ2-1	TRBV15	ATSPQLGGEQF